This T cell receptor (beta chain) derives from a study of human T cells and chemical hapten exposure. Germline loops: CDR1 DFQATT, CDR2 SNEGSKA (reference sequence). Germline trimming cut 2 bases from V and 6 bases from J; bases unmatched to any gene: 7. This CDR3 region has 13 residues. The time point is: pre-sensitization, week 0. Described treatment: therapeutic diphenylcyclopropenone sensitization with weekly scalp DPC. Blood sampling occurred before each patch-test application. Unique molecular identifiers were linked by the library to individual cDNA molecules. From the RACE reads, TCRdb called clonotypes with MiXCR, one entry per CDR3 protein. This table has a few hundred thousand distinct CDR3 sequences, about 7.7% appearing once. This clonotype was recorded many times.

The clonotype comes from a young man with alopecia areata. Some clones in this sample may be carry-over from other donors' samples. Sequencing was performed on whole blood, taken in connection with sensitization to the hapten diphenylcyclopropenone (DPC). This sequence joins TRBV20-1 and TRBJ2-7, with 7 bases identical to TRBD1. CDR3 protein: CSARPGQKAEQYF. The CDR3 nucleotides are TGCAGTGCTAGACCGGGACAGAAGGCCGAGCAGTACTTC.